Below, 22 T cell receptor beta chains from the same sample are listed, as sequenced in a study of prognosis after radiotherapy for stage I lung cancer. From genomic DNA, TCR beta CDR3 was amplified by two-round multiplex PCR. Used in first-round PCR were primers specific to each TRBV and TRBJ gene. TCRdb used MiXCR to reprocess the multiplex PCR reads, holding one entry per CDR3 protein. The table lists around 30,000 distinct CDR3 sequences, 25% to 40% of them singletons, with about 33% in the top ten. Here the sequenced sample was PBMCs, taken before or after stereotactic body radiation therapy (not recorded which). These receptors originate from a donor aged 50 or older with non-small cell lung cancer.

This clonotype was seen a few times. This chain uses TRBV4-2 with TRBJ2-3, with D possibly TRBD2 on 5 matching bases. Germline CDR1 is LGHNA and CDR2 is YNFKEQ. The CDR3 has 12 amino acids. With 4 bases removed from V and 6 bases from J, the gap between germline ends came to 8 bases. The CDR3 DNA follows: TGTGCCAGCAGCCGTTCGGGGGATACGCAGTATTTT. This sequence encodes CASSRSGDTQYF.

This clonotype was observed many times. The genes are TRBV20-1 and TRBJ2-3; D unresolved. CDR3 size: 16 residues. Germline V CDR1 and CDR2: DFQATT, SNEGSKA (reference sequence). V shed 1 base and J shed 2 bases, with 16 bases lying between them. The CDR3 bases are TGCAGTGCTAGAGCTCTAGTCGGACCGCACACAGATACGCAGTATTTT. It codes for CSARALVGPHTDTQYF.

This clonotype was detected many times. The rearrangement uses TRBV29-1 and TRBJ2-7; the match to TRBD1 covers 8 bases. The junction had 4 bases not matched to a gene; V was cut back by 7 bases and J by 2 bases. The V gene's germline CDR1 is SQVTM and CDR2 ANQGSEA. The length of the CDR3 is 12 residues. Here the CDR3 reads CSAGQGTYEQYF. The DNA of the CDR3 is TGCAGCGCCGGACAGGGAACCTACGAGCAGTACTTC.

This clonotype was recorded many times. The chain combines TRBV28 with TRBJ2-4; possibly TRBD2 for D (6 bases). The CDR3 is made up of 14 amino acids. CDR1 MDHEN and CDR2 SYDVKM come from the germline V gene. Trimming pared 4 bases from V and 12 bases from J, leaving 19 bases between. The CDR3 loop is CASSSPGSVGTQYF. CDR3 DNA sequence: TGTGCCAGCAGTTCTCCCGGGAGCGTTGGAACTCAGTACTTC. The whole variable domain, filled in from reference TRBV28 and TRBJ2-4, reads DVKVTQSSRYLVKRTGEKVFLECVQDMDHENMFWYRQDPGLGLRLIYFSYDVKMKEKGDIPEGYSVSREKKERFSLILESASTNQTSMYLCASSSPGSVGTQYFGAGTRLSVL.

Within the sample, this clonotype is medium-sized (0.01 to 0.1%). This chain links TRBV6-1 with TRBJ2-1; perhaps D is TRBD1 or TRBD2 (5 bases each). Trimming left V 7 bases short and J 0 bases short, with 13 bases between. Per the germline V gene, CDR1 is MNHNS and CDR2 is SASEGT. The CDR3 length is 15 residues. CDR3 amino acids: CASTRDHNSYNEQFF. Written as DNA, the CDR3 is TGTGCCAGCACAAGGGACCACAACTCCTACAATGAGCAGTTCTTC.

This clonotype was seen repeatedly, ten times or more. This chain connects TRBV5-5 to TRBJ2-7; 8 positions match TRBD2. This CDR3 is built from 15 residues. CDR1 SGHKS and CDR2 YYEKEE come from the germline V gene (reference sequence). J was trimmed by 1 base and V by 3 bases; bases with no gene match: 6. This chain's CDR3 is CASSWAAGGSYEQYF. CDR3 DNA sequence: TGTGCCAGCAGCTGGGCGGCGGGAGGTTCCTACGAGCAGTACTTC. The full variable domain, in which reference TRBV5-5 and TRBJ2-7 provide the parts outside the CDR3, is DAGVTQSPTHLIKTRGQQVTLRCSPISGHKSVSWYQQVLGQGPQFIFQYYEKEERGRGNFPDRFSARQFPNYSSELNVNALLLGDSALYLCASSWAAGGSYEQYFGPGTRLTVT.

This chain connects TRBV12-3 or TRBV12-4 to TRBJ2-5, with 11 bases lining up with TRBD1. CDR3 length equals 15 residues. The J segment lost 2 bases and the V segment lost 10 bases, leaving 9 bases of the junction unmatched. CDR3 sequence reads: CANSPDRGQQETQYF. DNA of the CDR3: TGTGCCAACAGCCCGGACAGGGGGCAACAAGAGACCCAGTACTTC.

This clonotype was seen more than once but under ten times. This rearrangement joins TRBV5-6 to TRBJ2-2, with TRBD2 identical over 8 bases. With 4 bases clipped from V and 0 bases from J, the junction kept 2 bases outside the gene matches. The CDR3 length is 15 residues. Germline CDR1 is SGHDT and CDR2 is YYEEEE. The CDR3 bases are TGTGCCAGCAGCCTTAGCGGGACGAACACCGGGGAGCTGTTTTTT. This sequence encodes CASSLSGTNTGELFF.

This clonotype was counted many times. This chain connects TRBV2 to TRBJ2-5; D gene uncertain. V shed 0 bases and J shed 2 bases, with 7 bases lying between them. Germline CDR1 is SNHLY and CDR2 is FYNNEI. The CDR3 contains 14 residues. CDR3 residues: CASSEAGPQETQYF. In nucleotides, the CDR3 is TGTGCCAGCAGTGAAGCGGGTCCGCAAGAGACCCAGTACTTC.

The chain has TRBV6-1 and TRBJ2-2; TRBD1 is a possible D gene (5 bases). CDR1 and CDR2 (germline): MNHNS, SASEGT. Trimming removed 5 bases from V and 11 bases from J, with 21 bases in between. This CDR3 is built from 15 residues. The CDR3 DNA sequence: TGTGCCAGCAGTCCCTGGACACGGCCCTGCGGTGAGCTGTTTTTT. It translates to CASSPWTRPCGELFF.

The rearrangement joins TRBV6-2 or TRBV6-3 to TRBJ2-5; D unresolved. The CDR3 runs 15 residues. V was clipped by 0 bases and J by 5 bases, with 13 bases between them. Germline lookup yields CDR1 MNHEY and CDR2 SVGEGT. DNA of the CDR3: TGTGCCAGCAGTTACTCCCCAGGATGGATGGAGACCCAGTACTTC. It encodes CASSYSPGWMETQYF.

Worth noting for this clonotype: This may come from a read error, since a much larger clone is one base off. V and J are TRBV3-1 and TRBJ2-5; TRBD2 matches 9 bases. The CDR3 loop spans 17 amino acids. Looked up from germline, CDR1 is LGHDT and CDR2 is YNNKEL (reference sequence). In nucleotides, the CDR3 is TGTACCAGCAGCCAAGTTTTCCGGACTAGCGTCCAAGAGACCCAGTACTTC. It yields the protein CTSSQVFRTSVQETQYF.

This clonotype was observed many times. J is TRBJ2-3 and V is TRBV3-1; maybe TRBD2 (6 bases). Germline V lookup: CDR1 LGHDT, CDR2 YNNKEL (reference sequence). The germline V and J ends were trimmed by 0 bases and 1 base, with 14 bases remaining between them. The CDR3 is made up of 17 amino acids. The chain's CDR3 is CASSQDMGGFGTDTQYF. The DNA for the CDR3 is TGTGCCAGCAGCCAAGATATGGGGGGATTTGGCACAGATACGCAGTATTTT.

Comments on this clonotype: This may be a read error: a much more frequent sequence differs by one nucleotide. The chain links TRBV5-1 to TRBJ2-3; 8 bases match TRBD2. The CDR3 is 18 amino acids. Looked up from germline, CDR1 is SGHRS and CDR2 is YFSETQ. The CDR3: CASSGRLASDPSTDTQYF. The CDR3 DNA sequence: TGTGCCAGCAGCGGTAGACTAGCGTCTGACCCATCCACAGATACGCAGTATTTT.

This clonotype was counted many times. The chain couples TRBV29-1 to TRBJ2-7; no definite D call. The V gene's germline CDR1 is SQVTM and CDR2 ANQGSEA. This CDR3 spans 13 amino acids. V was cut by 6 bases and J by 0 bases, with 12 bases left in between. CDR3 amino acids: CSVADPSSYEQYF. The CDR3 DNA sequence: TGCAGCGTCGCGGACCCTAGCTCCTACGAGCAGTACTTC.

This clonotype was counted a single time. The V call is TRBV6-1, the J call TRBJ2-1; D not resolved. The CDR3 length is 15 residues. Trimming pared 6 bases from V and 7 bases from J, leaving 19 bases between. CDR1 MNHNS and CDR2 SASEGT come from the germline V gene. CDR3 nucleotides: TGTGCCAGCAGCCCAGGAATAGTTAAGGGTAATGAGCAGTTCTTC. Translated: CASSPGIVKGNEQFF.

This clonotype was counted ten times or more. The chain has TRBV5-1 and TRBJ2-3, with 8 bases fitting TRBD2. This CDR3 is 16 amino acids long. Germline assignment: CDR1 SGHRS and CDR2 YFSETQ. V lost 0 bases to trimming and J lost 0 bases; unmatched junction nucleotides: 3. CDR3 sequence: CASSLASSGSTDTQYF. The CDR3 bases are TGCGCCAGCAGCTTGGCCTCTAGCGGGAGCACAGATACGCAGTATTTT.

The table lists this clonotype with a few counts. The chain employs TRBV5-1 and TRBJ2-5; 9 bases are shared with TRBD1. Germline V gene lookup returns CDR1 SGHRS and CDR2 YFSETQ. After removal of 4 bases from V and 2 bases from J, the junction contained 3 bases not matched to a gene. This CDR3 is built from 14 residues. CDR3 nucleotides: TGCGCCAGCAGCCCGGACAGGGGACAAGAGACCCAGTACTTC. This translates into CASSPDRGQETQYF.

Ten or more counts support this clonotype. The chain combines TRBV7-9 with TRBJ2-1; D ambiguous. From germline, CDR1 is SEHNR and CDR2 FQNEAQ (reference sequence). The V end lost 4 bases, the J end lost 9 bases, and 7 bases lay between the germline ends. The length of the CDR3 is 11 residues. Here the CDR3 DNA reads TGTGCCAGCAGCTCCGGCGGTGAGCAGTTCTTC. Its protein product is CASSSGGEQFF.

The CDR3 bases are TGTGCCAGCAGCTTACGAGGGGCCCAAGAGACCCAGTACTTC. It translates to CASSLRGAQETQYF. The V call is TRBV5-8, the J call TRBJ2-5; the D gene could be TRBD1 or TRBD2 (5 bases each). The CDR3 consists of 14 residues. V gave up 2 bases and J gave up 1 base, with 9 bases separating them. Germline V gives CDR1 SGHTS, CDR2 YDEGEE.

The rearrangement uses TRBV7-6 and TRBJ1-4; D is ambiguous. Germline lookup yields CDR1 SGHVS and CDR2 FNYEAQ. The CDR3 consists of 15 residues. Trimming shortened V by 2 bases and J by 3 bases, and 10 bases separated the two germline ends. CDR3 coding DNA: TGTGCCAGCAGCTTATATGGGTTCCCTAATGAAAAACTGTTTTTT. As protein: CASSLYGFPNEKLFF.

V is TRBV20-1 and J is TRBJ1-2; D perhaps matches TRBD1 (6 bases). The V gene lost 2 bases and the J gene lost 7 bases, with 20 bases spanning the gap. Germline CDR1 and CDR2: DFQATT and SNEGSKA (reference sequence). CDR3 length: 15 amino acids. CDR3 DNA sequence: TGCAGTGCTAGATATCGGGGCAGGGGATATTGTGGCTACACCTTC. Protein: CSARYRGRGYCGYTF.